One TCR beta chain is described in this entry. The target antigen is unknown. Sequencing was performed with immunoSEQ multiplex PCR; in TCRdb, only in-frame clones are kept and a portion is missing. The sample records about 35,000 clones, 65% to 85% being singletons. The data belong to a study of PD-1 blockade in mismatch repair-deficient tumors. Study overall: Enrolled about 2013-2017, patients had progressing, pretreated mismatch repair-deficient cancers of approximately 13 types.

Trimming took 4 bases from V and 1 from J, leaving 7 bases between them. This CDR3 has 14 residues. Germline V gene sequence: CDR1 MNHEY, CDR2 SMNVEV (reference sequence). The study, taken as a whole, reports: Tumor-resident clones, often undetectable pretreatment in blood, expanded then contracted after pembrolizumab.

The receptor comes from an adult with mismatch repair-deficient cancer. The J gene is TRBJ1-4, the V gene TRBV27; D is unclear. This specimen was PBMCs, taken roughly 6 weeks after starting pembrolizumab. DNA of the CDR3: TGTGCCAGCAGTTGGAGTAGAACTAATGAAAAACTGTTTTTT. Its translation: CASSWSRTNEKLFF.